This paragraph covers one T cell receptor beta chain sequence. The authors prepared the TCRbeta library with unique molecular identifiers. Using its own MiXCR run on the PCR reads, TCRdb lists one record per CDR3 protein. This repertoire shows hundreds of thousands of distinct CDR3 sequences, approximately 16% found once; its top ten account for roughly 3.3%. These data belong to a study of T-cell reconstitution after alpha-beta-depleted transplantation in children. The CDR3 is 17 amino acids. Germline CDR1 and CDR2: SGHRS and YFSETQ. Trimming at V came to 0 bases and at J to 0 bases, leaving 8 bases not matched to a gene.

The sequenced sample was PBMCs from the stem cell graft donor, obtained from the stem cell graft. The rearrangement links TRBV5-1 to TRBJ2-7, with TRBD2 identical over 8 bases. This TCR was sampled from a human donor who donated a stem cell graft to a child with acute lymphoblastic leukemia. The CDR3, as DNA: TGCGCCAGCAGCTTGGGATCTAGCGGGCTCATCTCCTACGAGCAGTACTTC. Translating it yields CASSLGSSGLISYEQYF.